Below, one TCR beta chain is given with its context. Primers: 60 Vbeta forward and 13 Jbeta reverse. This table comes from immunoSEQ multiplex PCR, and its TCRdb copy is limited to in-frame clones, with some not included. The sample contains approximately 74,000 clones, roughly 80% of which appear only once. V lost 8 bases to trimming and J lost 2 bases; unmatched junction nucleotides: 18. The germline V gene encodes CDR1 SEHNR and CDR2 FQNEAQ (reference sequence). The CDR3 extends over 17 amino acids. The sample is drawn from a study of cytomegalovirus exposure and HLA in healthy donors. This sequence joins TRBV7-9 and TRBJ2-7, with TRBD2 matching over 7 bases. Sequenced input: PBMCs. This TCR was recovered from a woman between 35 and 50 years old in good health and CMV-seronegative. DNA for the CDR3: TGTGCCAGCCGACCGAACACTAGCGCAACCTGCCCCTACGAGCAGTACTTC. As protein: CASRPNTSATCPYEQYF.